This entry lists 5 T cell receptor beta chains sequenced from one sample in a study of cytomegalovirus exposure and HLA in healthy donors. The PCR ran on 60 Vbeta and 13 Jbeta primers. Produced via immunoSEQ multiplex PCR; TCRdb's table is partial and in-frame only. This sample carries some 120,000 clones, about 81% of them seen once, and the ten largest clones take approximately 1.8%. Sequenced: PBMCs. Receptors originate from a man in his forties or fifties in good health and CMV-seronegative.

The chain is built from TRBV25-1 and TRBJ1-2; TRBD1 matches 10 bases. V was clipped by 2 bases and J by 4 bases; unmatched bases: 4. The CDR3 sequence is 15 residues long. Germline CDR1 and CDR2: MGHDK and SYGVNS. The DNA of the CDR3 is TGTGCCAGCAGTGAAGACAGGGGGCTTAGCTATGGCTACACCTTC. It yields the protein CASSEDRGLSYGYTF.

This clone was detected once. The rearrangement links TRBV5-1 to TRBJ1-1; TRBD1 agrees at 7 bases. Germline CDR1 and CDR2: SGHRS and YFSETQ. The CDR3 has 13 residues. Unmatched junction bases numbered 10, after V lost 7 bases and J lost 7 bases. CDR3 sequence reads: CASFREGALEAFF. The DNA of the CDR3 is TGCGCCAGCTTTCGTGAGGGGGCGCTTGAAGCTTTCTTT. The full variable domain, with the rest looked up from reference TRBV5-1 and TRBJ1-1, is KAGVTQTPRYLIKTRGQQVTLSCSPISGHRSVSWYQQTPGQGLQFLFEYFSETQRNKGNFPGRFSGRQFSNSRSEMNVSTLELGDSALYLCASFREGALEAFFGQGTRLTVV.

The V call is TRBV5-1, the J call TRBJ2-3, with 7 nucleotides matching TRBD1. Germline V gene data show CDR1 as SGHRS and CDR2 as YFSETQ. With V trimmed by 4 bases and J by 6 bases, 11 bases remained unmatched. This CDR3 contains 15 residues. The CDR3 is CASSHRDSSRDTQYF. CDR3 nucleotides: TGCGCCAGCAGCCACCGGGACAGTAGCAGGGATACGCAGTATTTT.

This sequence joins TRBV7-9 and TRBJ2-5; 7 nucleotides align to TRBD2. This CDR3 is 16 amino acids long. Trimming took 5 bases from V and 5 from J; bases not matched to a gene: 14. Germline V gene data show CDR1 as SEHNR and CDR2 as FQNEAQ (reference sequence). The CDR3 DNA reads TGTGCCAGCAGCCCGGAGGTAGCGGGTGGCGGGGAGACCCAGTACTTC. Amino acids: CASSPEVAGGGETQYF.

A word on this clone: At one end the junction does not follow the germline gene, possibly because of a read error. The chain has TRBV30 and TRBJ2-3; possible D gene TRBD2, 7 bases. The CDR3 is made up of 17 amino acids. CDR1 is GTSNPN and CDR2 is SVGIG in the germline V gene (reference sequence). The CDR3 sequence: CAWSPRGYGGGTDAQYF. CDR3 DNA: TGTGCCTGGAGCCCGAGAGGATATGGCGGGGGCACAGATGCGCAGTATTTT.